The subject of this entry is one T cell receptor beta chain. It has no known antigen specificity. Qualities for individual bases were not recorded, and no much larger clone is one base off. The germline V gene encodes CDR1 LGHNA and CDR2 YSLEER. V was cut back by 4 bases and J by 4 bases, leaving a gap of 10 bases between them. The CDR3 runs 13 residues from the cysteine to the phenylalanine. Only the CDR3 DNA is retained, 39 bases long and in frame from the first base. TCRbeta CDR3 regions were amplified from genomic DNA using the immunoSEQ Assay, a bias-controlled multiplex PCR. Processing in the source paper ran as follows. Nucleated cell counts per sample were estimated from amplification of reference gene primers within the assay. Sequence reads were collapsed and filtered to measure the absolute abundance of every unique TCRbeta CDR3 rearrangement. Productive Simpson clonality was computed per sample as the square root of Simpson's diversity index over productive rearrangements. TCRdb obtained this table from immuneACCESS and retained in-frame rearrangements with V and J assigned. These tables miss some clones; where compared with another copy, unresolved V genes account for less than half of the shortfall, and the remainder is unexplained. The V and J calls and clone size were taken over from that table, and D and trimming were inferred from the DNA. The sample records around 230,000 clones, about 91% of which are singletons. In total, the top ten clones hold 2.5% of the sample.

The data were taken from a study of blood T cell repertoires in COVID-19 (dated by TCRdb to the early 2020s). For context, the study as a whole: The collaborator samples originated in the United States, Italy and Spain and spanned the acute and convalescent phases of COVID-19. The material from the prospective study consisted of cDNA or gDNA derived from T cells, B-cell-depleted T cells, or PBMCs. Subjects who had been exposed to COVID-19, were actively infected with it, or had recovered from it provided the deeply sampled blood TCRbeta repertoires that made up the dataset. The repertoires were released in a freely available public database intended as a resource for research on the immune response to SARS-CoV-2. Samples were obtained from the ongoing ImmuneRACE study (first 160 participants) and from 1,254 subjects provided by 6 global collaborators. A de-identified subject ID, COVID-19 status, age in years and sex were almost always included in the sample metadata. Where HLA class I and class II types were available, the types were taken from metadata supplied by the sample provider, not from assay-based typing.

Overall study results and their limits: The quantity of clinical and demographic metadata differed by source and by participant and was supplied without curation.

Enrolling through a virtual design, the prospective study's participants ranged in age from roughly 18 to 89 years and lived across around 25 United States geographic areas. Cohort assignment in the prospective study relied on participant-reported clinical history from a screening survey and a study questionnaire. In the prospective study, mobile phlebotomists collected whole blood, serum and a nasopharyngeal or oropharyngeal swab from each participant. Prospective study participants could optionally give additional blood draws and questionnaires over an approximately two-month period. Blood samples from the prospective study were shipped frozen or at room temperature prior to DNA extraction.

This chain is built from TRBV4-3 and TRBJ2-5; TRBD2 might be the D gene, on 6 matching bases. The sample consisted of PBMCs or T cells enriched from blood (not recorded which). The receptor comes from a woman in her thirties or forties with acute COVID-19. The DNA reads TGCGCCAGCAGCCCGGGACTTTTAGAGACCCAGTACTTC. This translates into CASSPGLLETQYF.